A selection of T cell receptor beta chains follows, all from one sample in a study of T cells in Graves' hyperthyroidism and ophthalmopathy. One entry per CDR3 protein results from TCRdb running MiXCR on the multiplex PCR reads. The sample shows about 400,000 distinct CDR3 sequences, roughly 15% of them seen only once. The specimen was blood. All receptors derive from a woman aged 30 to 39 with Graves' ophthalmopathy. Both conserved end residues are part of each CDR3. D genes are given only for firm matches. Some rows have no size entry. The others give once, few or many, or a class for an expanded clone.

V	D	J	size	DNA	CDR3
TRBV7-9	.	TRBJ2-3	many	TGTGCCAGCAGCCACACAGAAGGGGGGATAGATACGCAGTATTTT	CASSHTEGGIDTQYF
TRBV19	.	TRBJ2-1	.	TGTGCCAGTAGTACCCACGGGAGTGGTTACAATGAGCAGTTCTTC	CASSTHGSGYNEQFF
TRBV6-2/TRBV6-3	TRBD1	TRBJ1-6	few	TGTGCCAGCAGTTACGGTGGGACAGGAAATTCACCCCTCCACTTT	CASSYGGTGNSPLHF
TRBV7-6	.	TRBJ1-2	few	TGTGCCAGCAGCTTAACTACAAAAGGGAAATTCCACGACACCCTAAACTATGGCTACACCTTC	CASSLTTKGKFHDTLNYGYTF
TRBV6-1	TRBD1	TRBJ2-5	many	TGTGCCAGCATCATGCAGGGGGCACTGTACCAAGAGACCCAGTACTTC	CASIMQGALYQETQYF
TRBV28	TRBD1	TRBJ1-2	many	TGTGCCAGCAGCCACAGGGGCCCCTATGGCTACACCTTC	CASSHRGPYGYTF
TRBV3-1	TRBD1	TRBJ2-1	few	TGTGCCAGCAGCCAAGAGCGGACAGGGTTCGATGAGCAGTTCTTC	CASSQERTGFDEQFF
TRBV9	TRBD1	TRBJ2-4	many	TGTGCCAGCAGCGTAGTAGGACAGGGAAACATTCAGTACTTC	CASSVVGQGNIQYF
TRBV18	.	TRBJ1-1	many	TGTGCCAGCTCACCACGGCTACCAGCCACTGAAGCTTTCTTT	CASSPRLPATEAFF
TRBV12-3/TRBV12-4	TRBD1	TRBJ2-7	.	TGTGCCAGCAGTGACAGGGTCGGGCGAGCAGGAACCTACGAGCAGTACTTC	CASSDRVGRAGTYEQYF
TRBV3-1	.	TRBJ2-1	few	TGTGCCAGCAGCCAATGGTGGGGGGTCGACAATGAGCAGTTCTTC	CASSQWWGVDNEQFF
TRBV28	.	TRBJ1-5	many	TGTGCCAGCAGTTCCCCGACATTTAGCAATCAGCCCCAGCATTTT	CASSSPTFSNQPQHF
TRBV27	.	TRBJ2-5	many	TGTGCCAGCAGTTTATATACGGGGGCCATCCGGGAGACCCAGTACTTC	CASSLYTGAIRETQYF
TRBV18	.	TRBJ2-5	many	TGTGCCAGCTCACCACCTGGGGGGAGCCGAGAGACCCAGTACTTC	CASSPPGGSRETQYF
TRBV11-3	.	TRBJ2-2	many	TGTGCCAGCAGCTTAGACTTGCAGGTGAACACCGGGGAGCTGTTTTTT	CASSLDLQVNTGELFF
TRBV24-1	.	TRBJ1-3	few	TGTGCCACCAGTGACCCCGCGGGTACAGGAAACACCATATATTTT	CATSDPAGTGNTIYF
TRBV20-1	TRBD1	TRBJ1-5	many	TGCAGTGCTATAGGGGGCGATCAGCCCCAGCATTTT	CSAIGGDQPQHF
TRBV7-9	.	TRBJ1-5	many	TGTGCCAGCAGCCCGGACCCCACGGGAGGTCAGCCCCAGCATTTT	CASSPDPTGGQPQHF
TRBV5-1	.	TRBJ1-1	many	TGCGCCAGCAGCTTGGACGGGAAGAACACTGAAGCTTTCTTT	CASSLDGKNTEAFF
TRBV28	.	TRBJ2-5	many	TGTGCCAGCAGTTTACAGCCCACTCAAAAGATCCAAGAGACCCAGTACTTC	CASSLQPTQKIQETQYF
TRBV7-8	.	TRBJ1-1	many	TGTGCCAGCAGCTCCCCTGGGGGTGGAGCTGAAGCTTTCTTT	CASSSPGGGAEAFF
TRBV5-5	.	TRBJ1-4	few	TGTGCCAGCAGCTTGGTTGGGTTTTCGGGAAAACTGTTTTTT	CASSLVGFSGKLFF
TRBV13	.	TRBJ1-1	many	TGTGCCAGCAGCCCGGGGGGGCACACTGAAGCTTTCTTT	CASSPGGHTEAFF
TRBV7-6	TRBD2	TRBJ2-1	many	TGTGCCAGCAGCTTAGCTGCGGGGGGGCTGGGGGAGCAGTTCTTC	CASSLAAGGLGEQFF
TRBV3-1	.	TRBJ1-1	many	TGTGCCAGCAGCCCGAGGGGCCGCACTGAAGCTTTCTTT	CASSPRGRTEAFF
TRBV28	.	TRBJ2-5	many	TGTGCCAGTCTAGAACAGGCTCGAGAGACCCAGTACTTC	CASLEQARETQYF
TRBV2	.	TRBJ1-3	few	TGTGCCACCCTTAGCATGACAGCGCCTAAAGGAAACACCATATATTTT	CATLSMTAPKGNTIYF
TRBV19	.	TRBJ1-3	.	TGTGCCAGTAGTGTATTATCGTTAGGGCCTTCTGGAAACACCATATATTTT	CASSVLSLGPSGNTIYF
TRBV28	.	TRBJ1-1	many	TGTGCCAGCAGTTCCAGGGTTGAAGCTTTCTTT	CASSSRVEAFF
TRBV28	TRBD1	TRBJ1-4	many	TGTGCCAGCTCTCAGGGCGGGACAGGGAACGAAAAACTGTTTTTT	CASSQGGTGNEKLFF
TRBV6-1	.	TRBJ2-7	many	TGTGCCAGCAGTCCTCGCGGGGCGCTCAACGAGCAGTACTTC	CASSPRGALNEQYF
TRBV13	.	TRBJ2-5	.	TGTGCCAGCAGCTTAGGGGGTGGTCTCGCTACTCAAGAGACCCAGTACTTC	CASSLGGGLATQETQYF
TRBV9	TRBD1	TRBJ2-2	.	TGTGCCAGCAGCGGGTACAGGGGGAACACCGGGGAGCTGTTTTTT	CASSGYRGNTGELFF
TRBV28	.	TRBJ2-4	.	TGTGCCATCCAAAGGCTAGCCAAAAACATTCAGTACTTC	CAIQRLAKNIQYF